The TCR beta chain described here comes from a study of beta chain features in type 1 diabetes. General observations from the study: When VDJ junctions were examined, type 1 diabetes patients showed fewer insertions and more deletions. Patients with Type 1 diabetes showed moderately but significantly shorter TCRB CDR3s in all four CD4+ subsets. Although PCR might favor shorter templates, it would do so equally in patients and controls.

This clone was found a few times. Its antigen is not known. Reverse transcribing all isolated RNA meant expressed TCRB transcripts were sequenced. The method was immunoSEQ multiplex PCR; TCRdb's version includes in-frame clones alone and lacks a portion of them. The sample holds approximately 250,000 clones, more than 9% seen once. The receptor's source is a woman aged 18-29 years in good health. The sequencing input was naive CD4+ T cells from blood.

The CDR3 DNA reads as TGTGCCAGCAGCTTGGGTGGGGGCCGGAACAATCAGCCCCAGCATTTT. Its protein is CASSLGGGRNNQPQHF. The V call is TRBV5-4, the J call TRBJ1-5, with D tentatively TRBD1 (6 bases). Germline V gene lookup returns CDR1 SGHNT and CDR2 YYREEE (reference sequence). CDR3 size: 16 residues. The ends were cut back, 0 bases at V and 3 bases at J, with 13 bases in the middle.